These T cell receptor beta chains were read from a single sample in a study of vaccination effects on CD4 cells after COVID-19. This table comes from immunoSEQ multiplex PCR, and its TCRdb copy is limited to in-frame clones, with some not included. The sample lists 50,000 or so clones, 65% to 90% seen once, with approximately 2.4% in the top ten. Their antigens are not known. Sequenced here: CD4+ T cells from PBMCs cultured with HCoV-229E spike peptides, sampled before COVID-19 vaccination. All receptors derive from a human donor who received a COVID-19 vaccine. Each CDR3 is given with its conserved first and last residue. Fields, in order: clone size, V gene, J gene, D gene, CDR3 protein. D genes are given only for firm matches. Rows may omit the clone size; those that give it use once, few, many or a size class.

NA	TRBV5-1	TRBJ2-3	NA	CASTGGPGLTDTQYF
NA	TRBV19	TRBJ1-2	NA	CASSSGRGSYGYTF
few	TRBV7-2	TRBJ1-6	NA	CASSLFVGFGNSPLHF
NA	TRBV5-4	TRBJ1-1	TRBD1	CASSADHRGTEAFF
few	TRBV5-1	TRBJ2-2	NA	CASSRQSTRSYDGELFF
NA	TRBV6-4	TRBJ2-1	NA	CASSATGGVSSYNEQFF
NA	TRBV28	TRBJ1-5	TRBD1	CASSLLGQGYDQPQHF
NA	TRBV30	TRBJ1-2	NA	CAWTRRQANYGYTF
NA	TRBV3-1/TRBV3-2	TRBJ1-2	TRBD1	CASSQVGGGPTGYTF
NA	TRBV24-1	TRBJ1-5	NA	CATSDSGQPQHF
few	TRBV10-1	TRBJ1-5	TRBD1	CASDWTGGGNQPQHF
NA	TRBV4-1	TRBJ1-5	NA	CASSQEHRNSNQPQHF
NA	TRBV5-3	TRBJ1-3	NA	CARSLGGRAGNTIYF
NA	TRBV6-5	TRBJ2-1	TRBD2	CASSLLTSGAYNEQFF
NA	TRBV28	TRBJ1-4	TRBD1	CATTAPGQAYEKLFF
NA	TRBV12-3/TRBV12-4	TRBJ2-2	NA	CASILTNTGELFF
NA	TRBV18	TRBJ1-4	TRBD1	CASSITDRGLTEKLFF
NA	TRBV10-3	TRBJ1-2	NA	CAIRDRNYGYTF
few	TRBV9	TRBJ1-3	NA	CASSSARSISGNTIYF
few	TRBV3-1/TRBV3-2	TRBJ2-2	NA	CASSHKYREGGNSGELFF
NA	TRBV6-6	TRBJ1-5	NA	CASSYGLSSGNQPQHF
NA	TRBV30	TRBJ1-1	NA	CAWSVYLVSVNTEAFF
few	TRBV18	TRBJ2-2	NA	CASSPVIVDTGELFF
NA	TRBV24-1	TRBJ1-5	TRBD1	CATSDLTGVQPQHF
NA	TRBV2	TRBJ1-6	TRBD1	CASSETGTGYNSPLHF
NA	TRBV7-9	TRBJ2-3	NA	CASSLAWGNTDTQYF
few	TRBV18	TRBJ2-1	TRBD2	CASSPQAGYNEQFF
NA	TRBV28	TRBJ1-2	NA	CASRTTENYGYTF
NA	TRBV6-5	TRBJ1-2	NA	CASRGGAGRDYGYTF
NA	TRBV11-2	TRBJ2-1	TRBD2	CASSSGLAGGGEQFF
NA	TRBV18	TRBJ1-6	TRBD1	CASSPPTGENSPLHF
NA	TRBV5-6	TRBJ2-5	NA	CASSSPARETQYF
NA	TRBV27	TRBJ1-5	NA	CASSSLRTSNQPQHF
NA	TRBV7-3	TRBJ2-1	NA	CASSFAGTSSYNEQFF
NA	TRBV30	TRBJ2-3	NA	CAWSVGGSTDTQYF
NA	TRBV3-1/TRBV3-2	TRBJ2-6	NA	CASSYSFYSNARKKGANVLTF